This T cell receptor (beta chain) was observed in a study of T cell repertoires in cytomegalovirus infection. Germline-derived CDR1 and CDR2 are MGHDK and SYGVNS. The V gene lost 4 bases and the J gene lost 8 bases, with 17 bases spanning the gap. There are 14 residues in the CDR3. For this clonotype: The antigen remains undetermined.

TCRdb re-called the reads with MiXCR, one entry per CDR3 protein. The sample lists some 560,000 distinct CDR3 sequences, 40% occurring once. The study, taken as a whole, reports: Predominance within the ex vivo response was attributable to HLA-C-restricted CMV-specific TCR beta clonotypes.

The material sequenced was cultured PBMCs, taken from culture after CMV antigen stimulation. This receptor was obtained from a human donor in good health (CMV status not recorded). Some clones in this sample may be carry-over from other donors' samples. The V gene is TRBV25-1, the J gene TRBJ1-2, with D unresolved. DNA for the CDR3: TGTGCCAGCAGTGCTAAAATCGGGATCGGCGGCTACACCTTC. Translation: CASSAKIGIGGYTF.